The 2 T cell receptor beta chains presented below share a single source sample, sequenced in a study of regulatory T cells in long-lasting Graves disease. Noted time point: newly diagnosed GD, antithyroid drugs for less than 3 months. Extracted RNA from PBMCs served as the source of the TCR library. The TCR beta library used iRepertoire HTBI primers with Arm-PCR amplification of CDR3. TCRdb reanalysed the multiplex PCR reads using MiXCR and keeps one entry per CDR3 protein. The sample has over 400,000 distinct CDR3 sequences, less than 15% seen once. The data also belong to a second study, concerning T cells in Graves' hyperthyroidism and ophthalmopathy.

Specimen: peripheral blood mononuclear cells (PBMCs), collected at new diagnosis, from a patient treated with antithyroid drugs. These receptors came from a woman in her forties or fifties with Graves disease.

This clonotype appeared many times. The chain couples TRBV7-3 to TRBJ2-1; 12 nucleotides line up with TRBD2. The CDR3 has 17 residues. V dropped 0 bases and J dropped 10; count of bases not matched to a gene: 10. CDR1 is SGHTA and CDR2 is FQGTGA in the germline V gene. The CDR3 sequence: CASSLTPRTSGMREQFF. Here the CDR3 DNA reads TGTGCCAGCAGCTTAACCCCACGGACTAGCGGGATGCGGGAGCAGTTCTTC. Complete variable domain (other parts from reference TRBV7-3 and TRBJ2-1): GAGVSQTPSNKVTEKGKYVELRCDPISGHTALYWYRQSLGQGPEFLIYFQGTGAADDSGLPNDRFFAVRPEGSVSTLKIQRTERGDSAVYLCASSLTPRTSGMREQFFGPGTRLTVL.

Of note for this clonotype: This may arise from a read error, as a much more abundant clone is one base away. This chain joins TRBV6-5 and TRBJ2-1; weak D call: TRBD2 (5 bases). Germline V gene sequence: CDR1 MNHEY, CDR2 SVGAGI. There are 16 residues in the CDR3. V was clipped by 0 bases and J by 10 bases, with 19 bases between them. The CDR3 protein is CASSYSRPGLNYEQFF. DNA of the CDR3: TGTGCCAGCAGTTACTCGAGACCGGGGTTAAACTACGAGCAGTTCTTC.